The rows below give T cell receptor beta chains drawn from one sample of a study of T-cell memory formation after mild COVID-19. One entry per CDR3 protein results from TCRdb running MiXCR on the 5' RACE reads. The profile covers about 430,000 distinct CDR3 sequences, with about a sixth appearing a single time and about 22% taken by the ten largest. The sample comprised PBMCs or a T cell subset sorted from them (not recorded which). The receptors were sampled from a man between 18 and 29 years old who had mild COVID-19 (a few samples of this study predate the infection). Cell type and time point are not known. Both conserved end residues are part of each CDR3. The D gene is left open where the match is weak. A row's size may be missing; if present it is once, few, many or a size class.

V: TRBV6-5
D: TRBD1
J: TRBJ1-2
size: .
DNA: TGTGCCAGCAGTCCCGGACAGGGGATAACCTACTTC
CDR3: CASSPGQGITYF

V: TRBV11-2
D: .
J: TRBJ2-2
size: .
DNA: TGTGCCAGCAGCTCGACAGCGAACACCGGGGGGCTGTTTTTT
CDR3: CASSSTANTGGLFF

V: TRBV9
D: .
J: TRBJ1-4
size: .
DNA: TGTGCCAGCAGCGTAGGCAGAACTAATGAAAAACTGTTTTTT
CDR3: CASSVGRTNEKLFF

V: TRBV4-1
D: .
J: TRBJ2-7
size: .
DNA: TGCGCCAGCAGCCAAGATGGGGGGCTGGACAACGAGCAGTACTTC
CDR3: CASSQDGGLDNEQYF

V: TRBV11-2
D: TRBD1
J: TRBJ2-1
size: many
DNA: TGTGCCAGCAGCTTAGGCTCGACAGGGGTCCATGAGCAGTTCTTC
CDR3: CASSLGSTGVHEQFF

V: TRBV2
D: .
J: TRBJ2-7
size: many
DNA: TGTGCCAGCAGTGAGCCCTTCGAGGACGAGCAGTACTTC
CDR3: CASSEPFEDEQYF

V: TRBV20-1
D: .
J: TRBJ2-5
size: .
DNA: TGCAGTGCTCCTCGGGACATCTCGCCCAGAGCCCAGTACTTC
CDR3: CSAPRDISPRAQYF

V: TRBV27
D: .
J: TRBJ1-5
size: few
DNA: TGTGCCAGCAGTTCCCGGGACCCAGGGACGCTGGAACAGCCCCAGCATTTT
CDR3: CASSSRDPGTLEQPQHF

V: TRBV18
D: .
J: TRBJ2-3
size: .
DNA: TGTGCCAGCTCTCCAGCGGTTGGCACAGATACGCAGTATTTT
CDR3: CASSPAVGTDTQYF

V: TRBV4-1
D: TRBD1
J: TRBJ1-1
size: .
DNA: TGCGCCAGCAGCCAAGTCTTCGGATTGACAGGGGGCGTGGGCACTGAAGCTTTCTTT
CDR3: CASSQVFGLTGGVGTEAFF

V: TRBV6-5
D: .
J: TRBJ2-4
size: .
DNA: TGTGCCAGCCGCCACCGGGAGAGGAACATTCAGTACTTC
CDR3: CASRHRERNIQYF

V: TRBV7-2
D: .
J: TRBJ1-2
size: few
DNA: TGTGCCAGCAGCTCGGACGGGATATATGGCTACACCTTC
CDR3: CASSSDGIYGYTF